The rows below give T cell receptor beta chains drawn from one sample of a study of cytomegalovirus exposure and HLA in healthy donors. Method: immunoSEQ multiplex PCR; TCRdb's copy keeps in-frame clones and lacks some. This sample contains about 90,000 clones. The sequencing sample was made of PBMCs. All receptors derive from a woman aged 30 to 39 in good health and CMV-seronegative. CDR3s leave out the opening cysteine and the closing phenylalanine or tryptophan.

J: .
V: TRBV7-2
length: 13
CDR3: ASRATQRLDYEQY

J: TRBJ2-3
V: TRBV7-2
length: 14
CDR3: ASSFPRGGSTDTQY

J: TRBJ2-2
V: TRBV19
length: 15
CDR3: ASKMGGGPRGTGELF

J: TRBJ1-1
V: TRBV19
length: 12
CDR3: ASRRTQVNTEAF

J: TRBJ2-7
V: TRBV5-4
length: 11
CDR3: ASSSDREAEQY

J: TRBJ2-7
V: TRBV9
length: 13
CDR3: ASSVEPGYSYEQY

J: TRBJ1-1
V: TRBV29-1
length: 9
CDR3: SAWTGVEAF

J: TRBJ2-1
V: TRBV5-6
length: 16
CDR3: ASSPLTDQFVTYNEQF

J: TRBJ2-2
V: TRBV27
length: 13
CDR3: ASRPNTGLAGELF

J: TRBJ2-7
V: TRBV6-6
length: 11
CDR3: ATAGGVPYEQY

J: TRBJ1-1
V: TRBV5-4
length: 11
CDR3: ASSADRNTEAF

J: TRBJ2-5
V: TRBV5-4
length: 14
CDR3: ASSLALAGVDETQY

J: TRBJ2-1
V: TRBV11-2
length: 14
CDR3: ASSSFSSGSHNEQF

J: TRBJ1-2
V: TRBV25-1
length: 12
CDR3: ASSEGGGRSGYT

J: TRBJ1-2
V: TRBV29-1
length: 13
CDR3: SVRPGQGAMGGYT

J: TRBJ2-2
V: TRBV7-3
length: 14
CDR3: ASSSTVVSNTGELF

J: TRBJ2-7
V: TRBV6-4
length: 12
CDR3: ASSAGLATSEQY

J: TRBJ1-2
V: TRBV29-1
length: 13
CDR3: SVDSDRAGVNGYT

J: TRBJ2-3
V: TRBV4-2
length: 15
CDR3: ASSQERSGRGGDTQY

J: TRBJ2-1
V: TRBV7-2
length: 12
CDR3: ASSLQTGGDEQF

J: TRBJ2-2
V: TRBV19
length: 11
CDR3: ASKSGGGGELF

J: TRBJ2-7
V: TRBV7-3
length: 12
CDR3: ASSPGKGLGEQY

J: TRBJ1-2
V: TRBV14
length: 13
CDR3: ASSQLNRGDYGYT

J: TRBJ2-5
V: TRBV29-1
length: 12
CDR3: SVEDRQGKETQY

J: TRBJ2-1
V: TRBV7-3
length: 13
CDR3: ASTQTGSSYNEQF

J: TRBJ2-1
V: TRBV5-8
length: 14
CDR3: ASSARARGAYNEQF

J: TRBJ1-4
V: TRBV28
length: 14
CDR3: ASRPRLGTGNSLLF

J: TRBJ2-1
V: TRBV11-2
length: 14
CDR3: ASRAQETSSRDEQF

J: TRBJ1-6
V: TRBV7-6
length: 15
CDR3: ASSLGERGGGNSPLH

J: TRBJ1-5
V: TRBV10-1
length: 11
CDR3: ASSERREQPQH

J: TRBJ2-3
V: TRBV5-5
length: 14
CDR3: ASSVDSTTSTDTQY

J: TRBJ1-5
V: TRBV7-2
length: 14
CDR3: ASSLVSGARSQPQH

J: TRBJ2-6
V: TRBV13
length: 17
CDR3: ASSLGPGHLDSGANVLT